A single sample is the source of the 31 T cell receptor beta chains below, sequenced in a study of T cell changes during pregnancy in multiple sclerosis. Sequencing was performed with immunoSEQ multiplex PCR; in TCRdb, only in-frame clones are kept and a portion is missing. The repertoire includes around 69,000 clones, approximately 90% of them detected once, and more than 1.2% sits in the top ten. The sample consisted of peripheral blood, taken in the third trimester of pregnancy. The receptors here all came from a female donor with multiple sclerosis, enrolled in a pregnancy study.

This clone was observed a single time. The chain is built from TRBV5-6 and TRBJ1-1; D gene unclear. There are 14 residues in the CDR3. Trimming removed 0 bases from V and 2 bases from J, with 8 bases in between. Germline V lookup: CDR1 SGHDT, CDR2 YYEEEE. CDR3 nucleotides: TGTGCCAGCAGCTTGGACCTATCAAACACTGAAGCTTTCTTT. It codes for CASSLDLSNTEAFF.

V gene TRBV5-1 combines with J gene TRBJ2-2; D perhaps matches TRBD1 (6 bases). Looked up from germline, CDR1 is SGHRS and CDR2 is YFSETQ. The CDR3 consists of 14 residues. V was cut by 4 bases and J by 6 bases, with 13 bases left in between. The CDR3 nucleotides read TGCGCCAGCAGCCCCGGACAGATCCCCGGGGAGCTGTTTTTT. It specifies CASSPGQIPGELFF.

The gene calls are TRBV18 and TRBJ2-3; 7 bases are a match to TRBD1. Germline CDR1 reads KGHSH; CDR2 reads LQKENI. This CDR3 contains 13 residues. Losses at the gene ends were 10 bases for V and 3 bases for J; bases not matched to a gene: 7. CDR3 coding DNA: TGTGCCACCGCACAGGGGTTAACAGATACGCAGTATTTT. Translating it yields CATAQGLTDTQYF. Drawing the rest from reference TRBV18 and TRBJ2-3, the complete variable domain is NAGVMQNPRHLVRRRGQEARLRCSPMKGHSHVYWYRQLPEEGLKFMVYLQKENIIDESGMPKERFSAEFPKEGPSILRIQQVVRGDSAAYFCATAQGLTDTQYFGPGTRLTVL.

The chain uses TRBV29-1 and TRBJ1-2; a weak D match, TRBD1 (5 bases). Germline assignment: CDR1 SQVTM and CDR2 ANQGSEA. The CDR3 runs to 12 residues. The V gene lost 3 bases and the J gene lost 2 bases, with 7 bases spanning the gap. The CDR3 here is CSVDTGNYGYTF. The CDR3 DNA reads as TGCAGCGTTGATACAGGCAACTATGGCTACACCTTC. Complete variable domain (other parts from reference TRBV29-1 and TRBJ1-2): SAVISQKPSRDICQRGTSLTIQCQVDSQVTMMFWYRQQPGQSLTLIATANQGSEATYESGFVIDKFPISRPNLTFSTLTVSNMSPEDSSIYLCSVDTGNYGYTFGSGTRLTVV.

This clone was recorded only once. This chain connects TRBV7-3 to TRBJ2-5; 8 bases line up with TRBD1. This CDR3 has 16 amino acids. V lost 1 base and J lost 4; bases outside the gene matches: 8. CDR1 is SGHTA and CDR2 is FQGTGA in the germline V gene. CDR3 protein: CASSLNPRGQGETQYF. The DNA of the CDR3 is TGTGCCAGCAGCTTAAACCCCAGGGGGCAAGGAGAGACCCAGTACTTC.

This clone has a single count. V is TRBV2 and J is TRBJ1-1, with D perhaps TRBD1 (6 bases). Trimming left V 6 bases short and J 3 bases short, with 11 bases between. This CDR3 comprises 13 residues. Per the germline V gene, CDR1 is SNHLY and CDR2 is FYNNEI. CDR3 residues: CASRRTVYTEAFF. The CDR3 DNA reads as TGTGCCAGCAGACGGACAGTATACACTGAAGCTTTCTTT.

Comment on this clone: One end of the junction does not line up with germline, which may come from a read error. The chain recombines TRBV7-7 with TRBJ2-1; TRBD1 is a possible D gene (6 bases). Per the germline V gene, CDR1 is SSHAT and CDR2 is FNYEAQ (reference sequence). This CDR3 contains 13 residues. CDR3: CASSLDRMGEQFF. The CDR3 DNA follows: TGTGCTAGCAGCTTGGACAGAATGGGTGAGCAGTTCTTC.

The rearrangement joins TRBV2 to TRBJ2-5, with TRBD2 as a possible D gene (7 bases). With 3 bases removed from V and 7 bases from J, the gap between germline ends came to 21 bases. The germline gives CDR1 SNHLY, CDR2 FYNNEI. The CDR3 spans 16 residues. DNA of the CDR3: TGTGCCAGCAGTGAGGGGGGCGGGGGCCTAGGAAGGACCCAGTACTTC. Translating gives CASSEGGGGLGRTQYF.

This chain uses TRBV7-3 with TRBJ2-6, with 7 bases identical to TRBD1. With V trimmed by 5 bases and J by 0 bases, 7 bases remained unmatched. Germline CDR1 and CDR2: SGHTA and FQGTGA. The CDR3 is 17 amino acids. The CDR3 region has the DNA TGTGCCAGCAGCCAACAGGGACAGATCTCTGGGGCCAACGTCCTGACTTTC. Encoded protein: CASSQQGQISGANVLTF.

This chain links TRBV28 with TRBJ2-7; tentatively, D is TRBD1 (6 bases). V lost 5 bases, J lost 6 bases, and 17 bases lay in between. There are 14 residues in the CDR3. Germline assignment: CDR1 MDHEN and CDR2 SYDVKM. The DNA for the CDR3 is TGTGCCAGCAGTGACCCCGGGACATCTCTCGAGCAGTACTTC. It yields the protein CASSDPGTSLEQYF.

V usage is TRBV15 and J usage is TRBJ1-4; no clear D gene. This CDR3 has 18 residues. In germline, CDR1 is LNHNV, CDR2 YYDKDF (reference sequence). V was cut by 1 base and J by 8 bases, with 23 bases left in between. This chain's CDR3 is CATSRAPPPGSHGEKLFF. The CDR3 nucleotides read TGTGCCACCAGCAGAGCGCCACCACCGGGATCACATGGGGAAAAACTGTTTTTT.

The gene calls are TRBV4-2 and TRBJ1-3; TRBD1 matches at 7 bases. The ends lost 4 bases at V and 0 bases at J; junction bases unmatched: 3. This CDR3 contains 15 residues. The germline V gene has CDR1 LGHNA and CDR2 YNFKEQ. CDR3 DNA: TGTGCCAGCAGCCCATCAGGGGGCTCTGGAAACACCATATATTTT. Amino acids: CASSPSGGSGNTIYF.

This clone was observed a handful of times. The chain recombines TRBV5-4 with TRBJ1-6; TRBD1 might be the D (5 bases). Germline V lookup: CDR1 SGHNT, CDR2 YYREEE (reference sequence). V dropped 2 bases and J dropped 7 bases, with 16 bases sitting between them. The CDR3 is 16 amino acids. In nucleotides, the CDR3 is TGTGCCAGCAGCTTTGGCGGGCAGGGAGGGAATTCACCCCTCCACTTT. Protein product: CASSFGGQGGNSPLHF.

The rearrangement joins TRBV19 to TRBJ1-1; TRBD1 aligns across 7 bases. The CDR3 contains 15 residues. After removal of 6 bases from V and 1 base from J, the junction contained 8 bases not matched to a gene. The germline CDR1 and CDR2 sequences are LNHDA and SQIVND (reference sequence). The CDR3 bases are TGTGCCAGTAGCTTTCAGGGGGGTTGGAACACTGAAGCTTTCTTT. Its translation: CASSFQGGWNTEAFF.

The chain joins TRBV9 to TRBJ1-6; D is uncertain. V dropped 0 bases and J dropped 0 bases, with 10 bases sitting between them. Germline values: CDR1 SGDLS, CDR2 YYNGEE. The length of the CDR3 is 17 residues. The DNA for the CDR3 is TGTGCCAGCAGCGTAGGTATTGAGCGCTCCTATAATTCACCCCTCCACTTT. This translates into CASSVGIERSYNSPLHF.

This chain joins TRBV19 and TRBJ1-5, with 9 bases fitting TRBD1. CDR3 length: 16 residues. Germline CDR1 and CDR2: LNHDA and SQIVND (reference sequence). J lost 2 bases, V lost 5 bases, and 7 bases had no gene match. The CDR3 region has the DNA TGTGCCAGTAGTCAACAGGGGGCGGGAGGCAATCAGCCCCAGCATTTT. Amino acids: CASSQQGAGGNQPQHF.

The rearrangement uses TRBV6-1 and TRBJ1-2; the match to TRBD1 covers 7 bases. The CDR3 contains 15 residues. Germline V gives CDR1 MNHNS, CDR2 SASEGT. The trim removed 8 bases at V and 5 bases at J, leaving 14 bases unmatched. The CDR3 is CASAKGDSSIYGYTF. The CDR3 DNA reads as TGTGCCAGCGCAAAGGGGGACAGTAGTATTTATGGCTACACCTTC.

The chain links TRBV7-9 to TRBJ1-3, with D tentatively TRBD1 (5 bases). CDR1 is SEHNR, CDR2 FQNEAQ, per germline (reference sequence). This CDR3 spans 12 amino acids. Trimming removed 1 base from V and 13 bases from J, with 11 bases in between. CDR3 amino acids: CASSLGPGTIYF. The CDR3 DNA reads TGTGCCAGCAGCTTAGGGCCGGGGACTATATATTTT.

This clone appeared a single time. The chain couples TRBV7-9 to TRBJ1-6; D call uncertain. The CDR3 contains 14 residues. The germline V gene encodes CDR1 SEHNR and CDR2 FQNEAQ (reference sequence). V lost 5 bases to trimming and J lost 4 bases, with 9 bases between them. This chain's CDR3 is CASSPLSYNSPLHF. The CDR3, as DNA: TGTGCCAGCAGCCCCCTCAGTTATAATTCACCCCTCCACTTT.

This clone appeared a single time. The chain links TRBV5-1 to TRBJ2-5, with 8 nucleotides matching TRBD2. Looked up from germline, CDR1 is SGHRS and CDR2 is YFSETQ. Unmatched junction bases numbered 4, after V lost 4 bases and J lost 2 bases. The CDR3 spans 14 residues. CDR3 protein: CASSLGGGQETQYF. In nucleotides, the CDR3 is TGCGCCAGCAGCCTCGGGGGGGGGCAAGAGACCCAGTACTTC.

The chain recombines TRBV28 with TRBJ1-1; possible D gene TRBD1, 5 bases. V lost 7 bases and J lost 3, with 12 bases in between. The CDR3 is 13 amino acids. Germline V CDR1 and CDR2: MDHEN, SYDVKM. CDR3 sequence reads: CASIGGTYTEAFF. The CDR3 DNA sequence: TGTGCCAGCATTGGCGGGACCTACACTGAAGCTTTCTTT.

V and J are TRBV9 and TRBJ2-3; 8 positions agree with TRBD2. The CDR3 is 13 amino acids. V gave up 6 bases and J gave up 4 bases; unmatched junction bases: 4. The germline V gene has CDR1 SGDLS and CDR2 YYNGEE. For the CDR3, the DNA is TGTGCCAGCACCCCCGGGGGGGCAGATACGCAGTATTTT. It codes for CASTPGGADTQYF.

The CDR3 is CASSQGQLIREKLFF. Written as DNA, the CDR3 is TGCGCCAGCAGCCAAGGACAGCTTATTCGGGAAAAACTGTTTTTT. The chain uses TRBV4-1 and TRBJ1-4; TRBD1 might be the D (5 bases). Per the germline V gene, CDR1 is MGHRA and CDR2 is YSYEKL. This CDR3 has 15 residues. V was pared by 1 base and J by 8 bases, with 14 bases between.

The chain carries TRBV5-1 and TRBJ2-3; D is perhaps TRBD2 (6 bases). Between the trimmed V and J ends, which lost 4 bases and 1 base, there was a span of 13 bases. The germline CDR1 and CDR2 sequences are SGHRS and YFSETQ. The CDR3 consists of 15 residues. For the CDR3, the DNA is TGCGCCAGCAGCCTTCCGGGACTCGGCACAGATACGCAGTATTTT. As protein: CASSLPGLGTDTQYF.

This clone was counted only a few times. The gene calls are TRBV30 and TRBJ1-1; no firm D call. The CDR3 sequence is 12 residues long. V was shortened by 3 bases and J by 8 bases, with 13 bases between the two germline ends. Germline V gene sequence: CDR1 GTSNPN, CDR2 SVGIG (reference sequence). CDR3 in DNA: TGTGCCTGGAGCGCTCCTCGGGGAGAAGCTTTCTTT. Its translation is CAWSAPRGEAFF. Combining the CDR3 with reference TRBV30 and TRBJ1-1 gives the whole variable domain SQTIHQWPATLVQPVGSPLSLECTVEGTSNPNLYWYRQAAGRGLQLLFYSVGIGQISSEVPQNLSASRPQDRQFILSSKKLLLSDSGFYLCAWSAPRGEAFFGQGTRLTVV.

The chain carries TRBV2 and TRBJ1-5, with TRBD1 matching 7 bases. Looked up from germline, CDR1 is SNHLY and CDR2 is FYNNEI. Losses at the gene ends were 6 bases for V and 4 bases for J; bases not matched to a gene: 9. This CDR3 has 15 residues. CDR3 amino acids: CASSADRAGNQPQHF. Here the CDR3 DNA reads TGTGCCAGCAGCGCTGACAGGGCGGGGAATCAGCCCCAGCATTTT. The full variable domain, its missing parts supplied by reference TRBV2 and TRBJ1-5, is EPEVTQTPSHQVTQMGQEVILRCVPISNHLYFYWYRQILGQKVEFLVSFYNNEISEKSEIFDDQFSVERPDGSNFTLKIRSTKLEDSAMYFCASSADRAGNQPQHFGDGTRLSIL.

The rearrangement links TRBV7-3 to TRBJ2-1; 7 nucleotides align to TRBD2. The CDR3 has 14 amino acids. Germline lookup yields CDR1 SGHTA and CDR2 FQGTGA. The junction had 4 bases not matched to a gene; V was cut back by 5 bases and J by 3 bases. The CDR3 nucleotides are TGTGCCAGCAGCCCTAGCGGCTACTACAATGAGCAGTTCTTC. Translated, it gives CASSPSGYYNEQFF.

The rearrangement links TRBV29-1 to TRBJ1-2; 8 positions match TRBD1. Germline CDR1 SQVTM, CDR2 ANQGSEA. Losses at the gene ends were 6 bases for V and 3 bases for J; bases not matched to a gene: 9. The CDR3 length is 14 residues. CDR3 sequence: CSVEDPDRDYGYTF. In DNA form, the CDR3 reads TGCAGCGTCGAGGACCCGGACAGGGACTATGGCTACACCTTC.

Only a few counts were recorded for this clone. The rearrangement joins TRBV29-1 to TRBJ1-3; D is perhaps TRBD1 (5 bases). Trimming removed 3 bases from V and 0 bases from J, with 9 bases in between. The CDR3 loop spans 14 amino acids. Germline-derived CDR1 and CDR2 are SQVTM and ANQGSEA. The CDR3, as DNA: TGCAGCGTTGACAGGGCCCACTCTGGAAACACCATATATTTT. Translating gives CSVDRAHSGNTIYF.

The V and J genes are TRBV4-1 and TRBJ1-5, with D maybe TRBD1 (6 bases). V lost 4 bases and J 4 bases, leaving 23 bases between the germline ends. The CDR3 contains 18 residues. CDR1 is MGHRA, CDR2 YSYEKL, per germline. The CDR3 sequence: CASSPGFIRTGLNQPQHF. CDR3 DNA: TGCGCCAGCAGCCCCGGATTTATAAGAACAGGGCTGAATCAGCCCCAGCATTTT.

The CDR3 protein is CASSPGGLGGYTF. The DNA of the CDR3 is TGTGCCAGCAGCCCCGGAGGTTTGGGTGGCTACACCTTC. V and J are TRBV6-5 and TRBJ1-2; no clear D gene. From germline, CDR1 is MNHEY and CDR2 SVGAGI. The CDR3 is made up of 13 amino acids. Trimming pared 6 bases from V and 7 bases from J, leaving 15 bases between.